This T cell receptor beta chain was observed in a study of T-cell memory formation after mild COVID-19. Study-wide results and limits: Among clones contracting day 15 to 85, CD4/CD8 was balanced, whereas later expanders leaned CD4+.

The CDR3 is made up of 17 amino acids. V shed 3 bases, J shed 1 base, and the junction held 5 bases outside the gene matches. As to this clonotype: The antigen is undetermined.

In TCRdb, the 5' RACE reads were re-called with MiXCR into one record per CDR3 protein. The sample comprises around 320,000 distinct CDR3 sequences, around 28% of which are singletons, and approximately 15% rests with the top ten. This clonotype originated in an adult woman who had mild COVID-19 (a few samples of this study predate the infection). Cell type and time point are not known. What was sequenced was PBMCs or a T cell subset sorted from them (not recorded which). The chain employs TRBV12-3 or TRBV12-4 and TRBJ2-6; 8 nucleotides align to TRBD1. CDR3 loop: CASSFAGGGSGANVLTF. CDR3 DNA sequence: TGTGCCAGCAGTTTCGCAGGGGGCGGGTCTGGGGCCAACGTCCTGACTTTC.